The next 32 T cell receptor beta chains were all read from a single sample in a study of technical replicates of blood from a handful of donors. Sequencing was performed with immunoSEQ multiplex PCR; in TCRdb, only in-frame clones are kept and a portion is missing. The sample carries roughly 79,000 clones, around 94% recorded once. Sequenced material: T cells isolated from PBMCs. The receptors originated from a human donor in good health.

This sequence joins TRBV19 and TRBJ2-3, with 12 bases fitting TRBD2. Germline lookup yields CDR1 LNHDA and CDR2 SQIVND (reference sequence). This CDR3 is built from 14 residues. The V gene end was trimmed by 3 bases and the J gene end by 5 bases; junction bases not matched to a gene: 0. The CDR3 here is CASSMGLAGDTQYF. The DNA for the CDR3 is TGTGCCAGTAGTATGGGACTAGCGGGAGATACGCAGTATTTT.

The chain's CDR3 is CASSFQGVNGYTF. For the CDR3, the DNA is TGTGCCAGCAGTTTCCAGGGTGTCAATGGCTACACCTTC. This chain links TRBV27 with TRBJ1-2, with D perhaps matching TRBD1 (5 bases). The CDR3 is 13 amino acids. V lost 3 bases to trimming and J lost 6 bases, with 11 bases between them. Germline V CDR1 and CDR2: MNHEY, SMNVEV (reference sequence).

The chain has TRBV27 and TRBJ2-1, with D maybe TRBD2 (5 bases). Germline V gene data show CDR1 as MNHEY and CDR2 as SMNVEV (reference sequence). The ends were cut back, 2 bases at V and 4 bases at J, with 6 bases in the middle. The CDR3 length is 13 residues. The CDR3 region is CASSLGSYNEQFF. CDR3 in DNA: TGTGCCAGCAGTTTAGGGAGTTACAATGAGCAGTTCTTC.

The chain joins TRBV21-1 to TRBJ2-7; the table calls TRBD2, which could not be checked here. TRBV21-1 is annotated as a pseudogene. The CDR3 is 17 residues long. The CDR3 is CAARPGLAPKSSYEQYF. CDR3 DNA: TGTGCCGCCCGTCCGGGACTAGCGCCTAAGAGCTCCTACGAGCAGTACTTC.

The chain employs TRBV6-4 and TRBJ1-2; 8 nucleotides align to TRBD1. The germline gives CDR1 MRHNA, CDR2 SNTAGT. The V gene end was trimmed by 6 bases and the J gene end by 6 bases; junction bases not matched to a gene: 6. The CDR3 length is 13 residues. CDR3 in amino acids: CASSLTGGHGYTF. The CDR3 DNA sequence: TGTGCCAGCAGCCTAACAGGGGGGCATGGCTACACCTTC.

CDR3 in DNA: TGTGCCAGTAGTATGGATCGAGGAGGTTTAGACGAGCAGTACTTC. It encodes CASSMDRGGLDEQYF. The gene calls are TRBV19 and TRBJ2-7; D is possibly TRBD2 (5 bases). The CDR3 length is 15 residues. The germline V and J ends were trimmed by 3 bases and 5 bases, with 17 bases remaining between them. The V gene's germline CDR1 is LNHDA and CDR2 SQIVND (reference sequence).

This clone was counted once. One end of the junction does not line up with germline, which may come from a read error. The chain recombines TRBV5-6 with TRBJ2-7; tentative D call: TRBD2 (6 bases). Germline lookup yields CDR1 SGHDT and CDR2 YYEEEE. The CDR3 has 17 amino acids. CDR3 loop: CASLSLHQRVNSDEQYF. The DNA for the CDR3 is TGTGCCAGCCTCTCTTTGCACCAGCGGGTAAACTCCGACGAGCAGTACTTC.

This rearrangement joins TRBV11-3 to TRBJ2-2; 13 nucleotides agree with TRBD2. In germline, CDR1 is SGHNT, CDR2 YENEEA. CDR3 size: 16 residues. Losses at the gene ends were 6 bases for V and 6 bases for J; bases not matched to a gene: 7. This chain's CDR3 is CASRRGTSGISGELFF. The CDR3 region has the DNA TGTGCCAGCAGGAGAGGGACTAGCGGGATATCCGGGGAGCTGTTTTTT.

The chain links TRBV6-5 to TRBJ2-1; D not resolved. The V gene lost 6 bases and the J gene lost 1 base, with 13 bases spanning the gap. The CDR3 is made up of 15 amino acids. Germline CDR1 reads MNHEY; CDR2 reads SVGAGI. The CDR3 sequence: CASRTTTGSYNEQFF. In DNA form, the CDR3 reads TGTGCCAGCAGGACCACGACCGGGTCCTACAATGAGCAGTTCTTC.

This clone was found once. The genes are TRBV2 and TRBJ1-2, with TRBD1 identical over 8 bases. The CDR3 is 15 residues long. Germline V lookup: CDR1 SNHLY, CDR2 FYNNEI. The V segment lost 1 base and the J segment 6 bases; nucleotides outside the gene matches: 7. Here the CDR3 DNA reads TGTGCCAGCAGTGAAGGTGCATACAGGGGGAATGGCTACACCTTC. This translates into CASSEGAYRGNGYTF.

The rearrangement uses TRBV29-1 and TRBJ1-2; weak D call: TRBD1 (6 bases). This CDR3 spans 13 amino acids. CDR1 and CDR2 (germline): SQVTM, ANQGSEA. V was clipped by 4 bases and J by 1 base, with 10 bases between them. The CDR3 sequence: CSVGGQFNYGYTF. CDR3 in DNA: TGCAGCGTTGGGGGGCAGTTTAACTATGGCTACACCTTC.

The table lists this clone with a count of one. CDR3 sequence (DNA): TGTGCCACCAGCAGAGGTAGGGGGGGAACAGATACGCAGTATTTT. Amino acid sequence: CATSRGRGGTDTQYF. V and J are TRBV15 and TRBJ2-3; D is possibly TRBD2 (7 bases). The CDR3 contains 15 residues. CDR1 and CDR2 from the germline V gene are LNHNV and YYDKDF (reference sequence). Trimming took off 1 base at V and 3 bases at J, with 11 bases between the two ends.

The chain is built from TRBV5-1 and TRBJ2-7; 10 bases match TRBD1. V lost 4 bases, J lost 6 bases, and 13 bases stayed unmatched. The CDR3 covers 16 residues. Germline CDR1 SGHRS, CDR2 YFSETQ. CDR3 residues: CASSLFIFRTGGEQYF. In DNA form, the CDR3 reads TGCGCCAGCAGCCTTTTTATATTTCGGACAGGGGGCGAGCAGTACTTC. The full variable domain, in which reference TRBV5-1 and TRBJ2-7 provide the parts outside the CDR3, is KAGVTQTPRYLIKTRGQQVTLSCSPISGHRSVSWYQQTPGQGLQFLFEYFSETQRNKGNFPGRFSGRQFSNSRSEMNVSTLELGDSALYLCASSLFIFRTGGEQYFGPGTRLTVT.

CDR3 coding DNA: TGTGCCAGCAGCCCAAGGACAGGTTACACCGGGGAGCTGTTTTTT. Translated, it gives CASSPRTGYTGELFF. The rearrangement links TRBV6-6 to TRBJ2-2, with 7 nucleotides matching TRBD1. The J segment lost 3 bases and the V segment lost 6 bases, leaving 7 bases of the junction unmatched. The CDR3 extends over 15 amino acids. Germline assignment: CDR1 MNHNY and CDR2 SVGAGI (reference sequence).

The V and J genes are TRBV10-3 and TRBJ1-2; 8 bases align to TRBD1. With 11 bases clipped from V and 8 bases from J, the junction kept 19 bases outside the gene matches. The CDR3 has 15 amino acids. The germline CDR1 and CDR2 sequences are ENHRY and SYGVKD. CDR3 in DNA: TGTGCCTCACGGGGACAGGCCTTCGGCGCGGGAGGCTACACCTTC. Translation gives CASRGQAFGAGGYTF.

V and J are TRBV10-3 and TRBJ1-1, with D hard to call. The CDR3 covers 15 residues. From germline, CDR1 is ENHRY and CDR2 SYGVKD. V was cut by 4 bases and J by 5 bases, with 17 bases left in between. The CDR3 loop is CAISARTPGGTEAFF. CDR3 sequence (DNA): TGTGCCATCAGTGCCCGTACTCCAGGAGGGACTGAAGCTTTCTTT.

V gene TRBV21-1 combines with J gene TRBJ1-2; whether TRBD1, the table's D call, matches the DNA was not checked. TRBV21-1 is flagged as a pseudogene. This CDR3 comprises 13 residues. The CDR3 DNA is TGTGCCAGCAGCATCGGGACAGGGGAAGGCTACACCTTC. It encodes CASSIGTGEGYTF.

The rearrangement links TRBV9 to TRBJ1-2; 9 positions match TRBD1. The trim removed 0 bases at V and 8 bases at J, leaving 2 bases unmatched. This CDR3 comprises 13 residues. Germline V CDR1 and CDR2: SGDLS, YYNGEE. The CDR3 DNA reads TGTGCCAGCAGCGTAGCGACAGGGGGAGGCTACACCTTC. Translation: CASSVATGGGYTF.

This chain uses TRBV6-5 with TRBJ2-2; D not certain. V was trimmed by 2 bases and J by 5 bases, leaving 9 bases between them. The CDR3 loop spans 14 amino acids. The germline CDR1 and CDR2 sequences are MNHEY and SVGAGI. The CDR3 reads CASSYVQVTGELFF. CDR3 bases: TGTGCCAGCAGTTACGTTCAGGTTACCGGGGAGCTGTTTTTT.

This rearrangement joins TRBV23-1 to TRBJ2-1; TRBD2 matches at 9 bases. TRBV23-1 is an ORF for which the function is uncertain. CDR3 length equals 15 residues. Trimming removed 4 bases from V and 6 bases from J; junction bases left unmatched: 7. The CDR3 nucleotides are TGCGCCAGCAGTCGGTTAGCGGGAGTAGGCAATGAGCAGTTCTTC. It codes for CASSRLAGVGNEQFF.

This chain links TRBV11-3 with TRBJ2-2; 13 bases agree with TRBD2. After removal of 5 bases from V and 7 bases from J, the junction contained 16 bases not matched to a gene. The germline CDR1 and CDR2 sequences are SGHNT and YENEEA. This CDR3 has 19 amino acids. CDR3 DNA: TGTGCCAGCAGCCCCGAAACCTGGACTAGCGGGAGTGTCTTCGGGGAGCTGTTTTTT. As protein: CASSPETWTSGSVFGELFF.

The CDR3, as DNA: TGTGCCAGCAGCGTTAGGGACAGGGGGACCCTAGCCAAAAACATTCAGTACTTC. Its protein product is CASSVRDRGTLAKNIQYF. The chain is built from TRBV21-1 and TRBJ2-4; TRBD1 is taken as the D call from the table, unchecked against the DNA. TRBV21-1 corresponds to a pseudogene. There are 18 residues in the CDR3.

This clone is a singleton in its sample. The chain uses TRBV28 and TRBJ1-1; a possible D gene is TRBD1 (5 bases). With 7 bases removed from V and 5 bases from J, the gap between germline ends came to 14 bases. The CDR3 runs to 13 residues. Germline loops: CDR1 MDHEN, CDR2 SYDVKM. The CDR3, as DNA: TGTGCCAGCAACGGACAAGGGGATACTGAAGCTTTCTTT. It is translated as CASNGQGDTEAFF.

V gene TRBV4-3 combines with J gene TRBJ1-2; D remains unclear. Trimming took off 2 bases at V and 5 bases at J, with 12 bases between the two ends. Germline loops: CDR1 LGHNA, CDR2 YSLEER. This CDR3 has 14 residues. CDR3 protein: CASSQRSRGYGYTF. DNA for the CDR3: TGCGCCAGCAGCCAACGAAGCCGAGGGTATGGCTACACCTTC.

Only one count was recorded for this clone. This chain links TRBV9 with TRBJ2-3; D is perhaps TRBD2 (6 bases). The length of the CDR3 is 16 residues. V lost 5 bases and J lost 1, with 17 bases in between. CDR1 and CDR2 (germline): SGDLS, YYNGEE. CDR3 region: CASSLVGRRGTDTQYF. The CDR3 DNA follows: TGTGCCAGCAGTCTGGTAGGGAGGCGGGGCACAGATACGCAGTATTTT.

The chain combines TRBV19 with TRBJ2-7, with D perhaps TRBD2 (5 bases). The CDR3 contains 13 residues. Germline CDR1 LNHDA, CDR2 SQIVND (reference sequence). Trimming left V 2 bases short and J 3 bases short, with 8 bases between. CDR3 region: CASSISGLYEQYF. The CDR3, as DNA: TGTGCCAGTAGTATAAGCGGACTCTACGAGCAGTACTTC.

The V and J genes are TRBV27 and TRBJ1-1, with D tentatively TRBD1 (6 bases). CDR3 size: 17 residues. Per germline, CDR1 MNHEY and CDR2 SMNVEV (reference sequence). The V gene lost 5 bases and the J gene lost 4 bases, with 23 bases spanning the gap. The CDR3 loop is CASSLGQGNVVGTEAFF. CDR3 DNA: TGTGCCAGCAGTCTTGGCCAGGGGAACGTTGTAGGCACTGAAGCTTTCTTT.

A single count supports this clone. The chain is built from TRBV5-1 and TRBJ1-4, with D tentatively TRBD1 (5 bases). The CDR3 totals 14 residues. V gave up 4 bases and J gave up 9 bases, with 16 bases separating them. CDR1 is SGHRS, CDR2 YFSETQ, per germline. CDR3 in DNA: TGCGCCAGCAGCCCCCCCCAAAGGGGCCAAAAACTGTTTTTT. It yields the protein CASSPPQRGQKLFF.

The chain carries TRBV28 and TRBJ2-7; 7 bases agree with TRBD2. The CDR3 runs to 14 residues. The J segment lost 2 bases and the V segment lost 6 bases, leaving 7 bases of the junction unmatched. Germline loops: CDR1 MDHEN, CDR2 SYDVKM. The CDR3 DNA reads as TGTGCCAGCAGACCCTTACGGGGGGCCTACGAGCAGTACTTC. Encoded protein: CASRPLRGAYEQYF.

J is TRBJ2-1 and V is TRBV29-1, with TRBD2 as a possible D gene (5 bases). V was cut by 6 bases and J by 0 bases, with 12 bases left in between. Germline assignment: CDR1 SQVTM and CDR2 ANQGSEA. The CDR3 has 14 amino acids. CDR3 sequence: CSVRESGSYNEQFF. CDR3 nucleotides: TGCAGCGTCCGAGAGAGCGGCTCCTACAATGAGCAGTTCTTC.

The CDR3: CASSLGITADTQYF. CDR3 nucleotide sequence: TGCGCCAGCAGCTTGGGTATAACGGCAGATACGCAGTATTTT. V usage is TRBV5-1 and J usage is TRBJ2-3; unclear D gene. Per the germline V gene, CDR1 is SGHRS and CDR2 is YFSETQ. The V end was cut by 0 bases, the J end by 4 bases, with 9 bases between. CDR3 length: 14 amino acids.

The chain recombines TRBV27 with TRBJ2-1, with TRBD2 identical over 13 bases. The V segment lost 6 bases and the J segment 0 bases; nucleotides outside the gene matches: 20. In germline, CDR1 is MNHEY, CDR2 SMNVEV (reference sequence). This CDR3 has 22 amino acids. CDR3 residues: CASSRAKTGRLAGGDSYNEQFF. The CDR3 nucleotides are TGTGCCAGCAGCAGAGCTAAGACAGGGAGACTAGCGGGAGGCGACTCCTACAATGAGCAGTTCTTC.